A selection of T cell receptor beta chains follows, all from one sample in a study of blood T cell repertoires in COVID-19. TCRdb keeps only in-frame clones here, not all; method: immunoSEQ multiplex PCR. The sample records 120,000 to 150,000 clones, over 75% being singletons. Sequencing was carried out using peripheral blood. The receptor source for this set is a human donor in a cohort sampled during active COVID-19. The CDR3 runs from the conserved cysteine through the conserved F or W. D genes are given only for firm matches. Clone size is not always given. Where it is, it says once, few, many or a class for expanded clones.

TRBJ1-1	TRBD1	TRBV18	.	TGTGCCAGCTCACCAGACAGGGGGAACACTGAAGCTTTCTTT	CASSPDRGNTEAFF
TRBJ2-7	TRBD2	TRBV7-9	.	TGTGCCAGCAGCTCCCTGGAGACTAGCGGTAACTACGAGCAGTACTTC	CASSSLETSGNYEQYF
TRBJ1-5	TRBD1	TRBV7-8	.	TGTGCCAGCAGCTTAGCGCACCGGGACAGACTAAATCAGCCCCAGCATTTT	CASSLAHRDRLNQPQHF
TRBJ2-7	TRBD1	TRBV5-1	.	TGCGCCAGCAGCTTGGCCGTCGGACAGGGGAAAGGCTACGAGCAGTACTTC	CASSLAVGQGKGYEQYF
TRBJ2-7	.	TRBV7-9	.	TGTGCCAGCAGCTCCCCGAGCTCGGGCGAGCAGTACTTC	CASSSPSSGEQYF
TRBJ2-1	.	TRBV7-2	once	TGTGCCAGCAGCTCAGGGTACAATGAGCAGTTCTTC	CASSSGYNEQFF
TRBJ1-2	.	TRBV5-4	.	TGTGCCAGCAGCCTCGACAGCTTCTATGGCTACACCTTC	CASSLDSFYGYTF
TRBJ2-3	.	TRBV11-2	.	TGTGCCAGCAGCTTCCGAGGAGGATCGGGCACAGATACGCAGTATTTT	CASSFRGGSGTDTQYF
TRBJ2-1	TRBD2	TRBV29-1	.	TGCAGCGTCCTACGGGGACTAGCGGGGTACAATGAGCAGTTCTTC	CSVLRGLAGYNEQFF
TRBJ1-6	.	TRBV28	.	TGTGCCAGCAGTTTATCCGCGGAGGGCCTGAATTCACCCCTCCACTTT	CASSLSAEGLNSPLHF
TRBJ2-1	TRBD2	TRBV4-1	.	TGCGCCAGCAGCCACCGACTAGCGGGTTTCGATGAGCAGTTCTTC	CASSHRLAGFDEQFF
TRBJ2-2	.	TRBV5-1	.	TGCGCCAGCAGCTTGGCCGGAGGGGTCAACACCGGGGAGCTGTTTTTT	CASSLAGGVNTGELFF
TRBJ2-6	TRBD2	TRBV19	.	TGTGCCAGTAGGGTGAGCGGGAGTCTCCCTGGGGCCAACGTCCTGACTTTC	CASRVSGSLPGANVLTF
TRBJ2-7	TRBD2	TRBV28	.	TGTGCCAGCAACGATCTAGCGGGAGCGTACGAGCAGTACTTC	CASNDLAGAYEQYF
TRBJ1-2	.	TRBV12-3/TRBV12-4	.	TGTGCCAGCAGTACCCAATTTCAGGGTGGCTACACCTTC	CASSTQFQGGYTF
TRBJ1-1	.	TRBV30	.	TGTGCCTGTAACAGGGAACCCAACACTGAAGCTTTCTTT	CACNREPNTEAFF
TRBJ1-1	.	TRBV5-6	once	TGTGCCAGCAGCTTCCGGGCGGGAGGCGCCACTGAAGCTTTCTTT	CASSFRAGGATEAFF
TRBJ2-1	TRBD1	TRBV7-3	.	TGTGCCAGCAGCCACCGACAGGGTAGTAACTACAATGAGCAGTTCTTC	CASSHRQGSNYNEQFF
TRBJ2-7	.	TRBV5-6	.	TGTGCCAGCAGCTTGGCTCGGGGATTCTTCGGATACGAGCAGTACTTC	CASSLARGFFGYEQYF
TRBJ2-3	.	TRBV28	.	TGTGCCAGCAGTTTGGCCAGGGGAAGCACAGATACGCAGTATTTT	CASSLARGSTDTQYF
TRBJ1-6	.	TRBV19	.	TGTGCCAGTAGTACGGAGCTGATAAGAAATTCACCCCTCCACTTT	CASSTELIRNSPLHF
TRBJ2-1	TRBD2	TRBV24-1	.	TGTGCCACGGGACTACCCTGGGACGATGAGCAGTTCTTC	CATGLPWDDEQFF
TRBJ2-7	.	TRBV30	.	TGTGCCTGGAGTGTCCAGGCAGACTACGAGCAGTACTTC	CAWSVQADYEQYF
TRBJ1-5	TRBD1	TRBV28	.	TGTGCCAGCAGTTGGGGGTCGGGACAGGGGCGCTGGAGCAATCAGCCCCAGCATTTT	CASSWGSGQGRWSNQPQHF
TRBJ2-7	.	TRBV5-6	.	TGTGCCAGCAGCTTGGCAGGCAGGGGCCATGATCTGTACTTC	CASSLAGRGHDLYF
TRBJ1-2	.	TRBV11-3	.	TGTGCCAGCAGCCCGGGCGGGACGGTGCCTAAATCTAACTATGGCTACACCTTC	CASSPGGTVPKSNYGYTF
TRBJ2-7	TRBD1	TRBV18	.	TGTGCCAGCTCGGCCGGGACAGGGGGCTACGAGCAGTACTTC	CASSAGTGGYEQYF
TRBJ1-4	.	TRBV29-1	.	TGCAGCGTCGAGACAGACGCCGAAAAACTGTTTTTT	CSVETDAEKLFF
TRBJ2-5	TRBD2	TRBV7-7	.	TGTGCTAGCAGCTTGGGACTAGCGGGAGGAGGGGAGACCCAGTACTTC	CASSLGLAGGGETQYF
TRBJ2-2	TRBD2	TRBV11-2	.	TGTGCCAGCAGCCCTCCTTTAGCGGGAGTGACCGGGGAGCTGTTTTTT	CASSPPLAGVTGELFF
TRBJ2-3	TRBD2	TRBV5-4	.	TGTGCCAGCAGCTTGCGGACTAGCGGGAGACTAGATACGCAGTATTTT	CASSLRTSGRLDTQYF
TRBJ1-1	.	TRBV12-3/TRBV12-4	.	TGTGCCAGCAGCCACAGGAACACTGAAGCTTTCTTT	CASSHRNTEAFF
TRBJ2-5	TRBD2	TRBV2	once	TGTGCCAGCAGTGATTTAGGCGCGGGGGTGGGCCAAGAGACCCAGTACTTC	CASSDLGAGVGQETQYF
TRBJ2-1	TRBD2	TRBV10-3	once	TGTGCCATCAGTGAAGCCCTAGCGGGGTACAATGAGCAGTTCTTC	CAISEALAGYNEQFF
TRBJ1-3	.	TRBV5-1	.	TGCGCCAGCAGAGTGAGCGGCTCTGGAAACACCATATATTTT	CASRVSGSGNTIYF
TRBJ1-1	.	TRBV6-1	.	TGTGCCAGCAGTGATCAGGGGAGGGGGAACACTGAAGCTTTCTTT	CASSDQGRGNTEAFF